The text below deals with one T cell receptor (beta chain). These data belong to a study of technical replicates of blood from several donors. The CDR3 consists of 11 residues. The germline gives CDR1 MNHEY, CDR2 SMNVEV (reference sequence). V was pared by 5 bases and J by 3 bases, with 5 bases between. The table came from immunoSEQ multiplex PCR; TCRdb's copy has only in-frame clones and leaves some out. The sample shows around 93,000 clones, about 95% of them seen only once. This receptor was taken from a human donor in good health. The sample comprised T cells isolated from PBMCs. V is TRBV27 and J is TRBJ2-7; D gene ambiguous. The CDR3 DNA follows: TGTGCCAGCAGTACCTACTACGAGCAGTACTTC. This sequence encodes CASSTYYEQYF.